This TCR beta chain originates from a study of response to subunit inactivated influenza vaccine. TCRdb re-called the RT-PCR reads through MiXCR, storing one row per CDR3 protein. The sample includes almost 250,000 distinct CDR3 sequences, over 9% of them seen just once. At least ten counts were recorded for this clonotype. The target antigen is unknown. The CDR3 loop spans 15 amino acids. CDR1 is SGHDN, CDR2 FVKESK, per germline. The ends were cut back, 1 base at V and 7 bases at J, with 14 bases in the middle. Study-wide results and limits: Few new T cells, the authors suggested, are recruited by each seasonal influenza vaccination.

The sequenced sample was non-naive T cells sorted from PBMCs, obtained around two weeks before vaccination. The rearrangement joins TRBV14 to TRBJ2-1; weak D call: TRBD2 (7 bases). The clonotype comes from a man aged 50-60 years who received an inactivated influenza vaccine. CDR3 amino acids: CASSQVGGAGNEQFF. The CDR3 DNA sequence: TGTGCCAGCAGCCAAGTAGGGGGGGCAGGTAATGAGCAGTTCTTC.